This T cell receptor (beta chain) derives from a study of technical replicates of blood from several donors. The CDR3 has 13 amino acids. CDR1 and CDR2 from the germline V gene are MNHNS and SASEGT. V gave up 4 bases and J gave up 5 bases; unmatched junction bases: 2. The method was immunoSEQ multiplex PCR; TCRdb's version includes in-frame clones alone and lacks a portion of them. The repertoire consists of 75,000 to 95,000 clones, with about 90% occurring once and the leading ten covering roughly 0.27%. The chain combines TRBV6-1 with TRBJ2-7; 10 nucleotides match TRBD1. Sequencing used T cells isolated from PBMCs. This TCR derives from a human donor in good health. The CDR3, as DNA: TGTGCCAGCAGTGCCGGGACAGGGGACGAGCAGTACTTC. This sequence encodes CASSAGTGDEQYF.